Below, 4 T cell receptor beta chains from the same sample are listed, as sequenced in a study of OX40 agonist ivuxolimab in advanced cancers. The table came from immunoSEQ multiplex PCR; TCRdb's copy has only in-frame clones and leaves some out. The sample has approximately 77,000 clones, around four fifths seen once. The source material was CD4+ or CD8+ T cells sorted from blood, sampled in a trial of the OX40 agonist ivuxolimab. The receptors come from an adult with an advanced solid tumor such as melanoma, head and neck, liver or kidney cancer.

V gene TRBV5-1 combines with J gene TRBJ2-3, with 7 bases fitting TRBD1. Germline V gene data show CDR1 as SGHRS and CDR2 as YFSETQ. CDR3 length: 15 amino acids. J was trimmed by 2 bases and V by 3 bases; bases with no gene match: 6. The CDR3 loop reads CASSYRGRTTDTQYF. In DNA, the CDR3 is TGCGCCAGCAGCTACAGGGGTAGGACCACAGATACGCAGTATTTT.

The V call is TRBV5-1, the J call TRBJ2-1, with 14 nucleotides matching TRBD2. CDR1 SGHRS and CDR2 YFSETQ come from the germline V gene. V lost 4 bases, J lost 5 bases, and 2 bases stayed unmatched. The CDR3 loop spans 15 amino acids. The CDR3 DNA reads TGCGCCAGCAGCCCGGGACTAGCGGGGGACAATGAGCAGTTCTTC. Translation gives CASSPGLAGDNEQFF.

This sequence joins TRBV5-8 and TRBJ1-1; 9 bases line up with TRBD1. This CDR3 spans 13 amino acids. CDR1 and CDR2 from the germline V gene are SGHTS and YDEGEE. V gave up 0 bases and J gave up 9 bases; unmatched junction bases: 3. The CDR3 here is CASSLAGTGKAFF. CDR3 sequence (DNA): TGTGCCAGCAGCTTGGCCGGGACAGGGAAAGCTTTCTTT.

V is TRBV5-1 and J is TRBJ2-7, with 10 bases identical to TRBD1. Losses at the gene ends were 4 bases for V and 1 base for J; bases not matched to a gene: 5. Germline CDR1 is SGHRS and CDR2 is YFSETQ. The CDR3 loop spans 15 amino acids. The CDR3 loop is CASSAGQGGSYEQYF. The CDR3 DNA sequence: TGCGCCAGCAGCGCCGGACAGGGGGGTTCCTACGAGCAGTACTTC.